These 10 T cell receptor beta chains were all obtained from the same sample, sequenced in a study of T-cell reconstitution after alpha-beta-depleted transplantation in children. As it was prepared, the TCRbeta library received unique molecular identifiers. Each CDR3 protein gets one entry after TCRdb re-called the PCR reads with MiXCR. Of 500,000 to 750,000 distinct CDR3 sequences listed, over 20% are singletons. Specimen: PBMCs, collected before TCRalphabeta/CD19-depleted stem cell transplant. These receptors were collected from a boy in the first two years of life with Wiskott-Aldrich syndrome, due to receive a stem cell transplant.

The chain carries TRBV5-1 and TRBJ1-1; TRBD1 matches at 9 bases. Germline CDR1 SGHRS, CDR2 YFSETQ. This CDR3 is built from 18 residues. The J segment lost 3 bases and the V segment lost 2 bases, leaving 14 bases of the junction unmatched. CDR3 residues: CASSFQPTGTGYDTEAFF. In DNA form, the CDR3 reads TGCGCCAGCAGCTTCCAACCAACAGGGACAGGGTATGACACTGAAGCTTTCTTT.

A few counts support this clonotype. The genes are TRBV7-6 and TRBJ1-1; the D is unclear. V was trimmed by 1 base and J by 0 bases, leaving 9 bases between them. Per germline, CDR1 SGHVS and CDR2 FNYEAQ. The CDR3 is 15 residues long. CDR3 in DNA: TGTGCCAGCAGCTTAGGAGTGTTAATGAACACTGAAGCTTTCTTT. This gives the protein CASSLGVLMNTEAFF. Filled out from reference TRBV7-6 and TRBJ1-1, the complete variable domain reads GAGVSQSPRYKVTKRGQDVALRCDPISGHVSLYWYRQALGQGPEFLTYFNYEAQQDKSGLPNDRFSAERPEGSISTLTIQRTEQRDSAMYRCASSLGVLMNTEAFFGQGTRLTVV.

A few counts support this clonotype. The CDR3: CASSLVSLGGGSETQYF. CDR3 nucleotides: TGTGCCAGCAGCTTAGTATCGTTAGGCGGGGGGAGCGAGACCCAGTACTTC. The V and J genes are TRBV11-2 and TRBJ2-5, with 8 bases lining up with TRBD2. The trim removed 1 base at V and 5 bases at J, leaving 12 bases unmatched. Germline V CDR1 and CDR2: SGHAT, FQNNGV. The CDR3 contains 17 residues.

The CDR3 loop is CASSESGRAYEQYF. In DNA, the CDR3 is TGTGCCAGCAGTGAGAGTGGCAGAGCCTACGAGCAGTACTTC. V gene TRBV25-1 combines with J gene TRBJ2-7; the D is unclear. Trimming removed 3 bases at V and 2 bases at J, with 11 bases between. This CDR3 is 14 amino acids long. The germline V gene has CDR1 MGHDK and CDR2 SYGVNS.

J is TRBJ1-1 and V is TRBV5-1; possibly TRBD1 for D (6 bases). V shed 2 bases and J shed 3 bases, with 14 bases lying between them. Per the germline V gene, CDR1 is SGHRS and CDR2 is YFSETQ. The CDR3 sequence is 15 residues long. The CDR3 reads CASSLFWTEDTEAFF. CDR3 nucleotide sequence: TGCGCCAGCAGCTTATTCTGGACAGAGGACACTGAAGCTTTCTTT. The complete variable domain, with remaining parts taken from reference TRBV5-1 and TRBJ1-1, reads KAGVTQTPRYLIKTRGQQVTLSCSPISGHRSVSWYQQTPGQGLQFLFEYFSETQRNKGNFPGRFSGRQFSNSRSEMNVSTLELGDSALYLCASSLFWTEDTEAFFGQGTRLTVV.

V and J are TRBV20-1 and TRBJ2-5; 10 bases map to TRBD2. Germline lookup yields CDR1 DFQATT and CDR2 SNEGSKA (reference sequence). The length of the CDR3 is 13 residues. Unmatched junction bases numbered 8, after V lost 8 bases and J lost 5 bases. The CDR3 loop is CSPLAGERETQYF. Written as DNA, the CDR3 is TGCAGTCCCCTAGCGGGAGAGCGGGAGACCCAGTACTTC.

This clonotype was seen a few times. V usage is TRBV28 and J usage is TRBJ2-7, with a tentative D call TRBD1 (6 bases). CDR1 is MDHEN and CDR2 is SYDVKM in the germline V gene. Trimming removed 5 bases at V and 4 bases at J, with 18 bases between. This CDR3 has 15 residues. CDR3 coding DNA: TGTGCCAGCAGTGCCCGCGTAGGCACAGGGTACGAGCAGTACTTC. Translation: CASSARVGTGYEQYF.

V is TRBV20-1 and J is TRBJ2-5; D might be TRBD2 (5 bases). Between the trimmed V and J ends, which lost 0 bases and 4 bases, there was a span of 12 bases. CDR3 size: 14 residues. The germline V gene has CDR1 DFQATT and CDR2 SNEGSKA (reference sequence). The CDR3 coding sequence is TGCAGTGCTAGAGACAGGCGGCGGGCAGAGACCCAGTACTTC. Translated, it gives CSARDRRRAETQYF.

This clonotype was counted once. The chain employs TRBV12-3 or TRBV12-4 and TRBJ2-7, with D hard to call. V lost 3 bases to trimming and J lost 0 bases, with 9 bases between them. The CDR3 runs to 14 residues. CDR3 sequence reads: CASSFGPSSYEQYF. CDR3 nucleotide sequence: TGTGCCAGCAGTTTCGGGCCGAGCTCCTACGAGCAGTACTTC.

The J gene is TRBJ2-1, the V gene TRBV5-1; 8 bases fit TRBD2. The V gene's germline CDR1 is SGHRS and CDR2 YFSETQ. This CDR3 comprises 15 residues. J gave up 8 bases and V 8 bases, and 15 bases lay outside the gene matches. The CDR3 DNA reads as TGCGCCAGTCTACTTACGGGAGGGCCGAAGGATGAGCAGTTCTTC. Translation: CASLLTGGPKDEQFF.